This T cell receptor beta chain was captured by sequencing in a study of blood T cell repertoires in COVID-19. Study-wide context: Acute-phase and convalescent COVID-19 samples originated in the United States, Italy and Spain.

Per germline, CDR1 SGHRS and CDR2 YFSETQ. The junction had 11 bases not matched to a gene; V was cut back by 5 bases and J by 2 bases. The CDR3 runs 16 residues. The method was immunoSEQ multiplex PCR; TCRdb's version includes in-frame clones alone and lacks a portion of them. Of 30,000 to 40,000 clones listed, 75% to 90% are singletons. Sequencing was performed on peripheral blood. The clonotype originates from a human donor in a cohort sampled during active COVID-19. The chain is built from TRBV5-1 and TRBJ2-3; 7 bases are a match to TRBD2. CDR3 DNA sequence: TGCGCCAGCAGGCCCTATCTAGCGGACTACACAGATACGCAGTATTTT. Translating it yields CASRPYLADYTDTQYF.